The 14 T cell receptor beta chains in this list originate from one sample, sequenced in a study of T cell responses to AZD1222 COVID-19 vaccine. The data were produced by immunoSEQ multiplex PCR, yet TCRdb's version contains in-frame clones alone and is incomplete. Of around 140,000 clones detected, 80% to 95% appear once; the ten largest clones hold approximately 3.8%. The sequencing here drew on peripheral blood, taken 28 days after the second AZD1222 dose. These receptor sequences come from an adult who received the AZD1222 COVID-19 vaccine.

The chain employs TRBV6-5 and TRBJ1-2; TRBD1 matches 7 bases. The CDR3 sequence is 14 residues long. The ends lost 6 bases at V and 4 bases at J; junction bases unmatched: 8. The germline V gene has CDR1 MNHEY and CDR2 SVGAGI. The CDR3 loop is CASRESGTAYGYTF. The CDR3 DNA reads TGTGCCAGCAGGGAGAGCGGGACAGCCTATGGCTACACCTTC.

CDR3 residues: CASSRTGSYEQYF. The CDR3 coding sequence is TGTGCCAGCAGTCGGACAGGCTCCTACGAGCAGTACTTC. The rearrangement links TRBV12-3 or TRBV12-4 to TRBJ2-7, with 7 bases lining up with TRBD1. This CDR3 comprises 13 residues. V was pared by 5 bases and J by 0 bases, with 1 base of the junction left unmatched.

The J gene is TRBJ1-5, the V gene TRBV28; 7 nucleotides agree with TRBD1. This CDR3 is 15 amino acids long. With 5 bases clipped from V and 1 base from J, the junction kept 5 bases outside the gene matches. Germline V CDR1 and CDR2: MDHEN, SYDVKM. The CDR3: CASSVRGHSNQPQHF. Here the CDR3 DNA reads TGTGCCAGCAGTGTGAGGGGGCACAGCAATCAGCCCCAGCATTTT.

The J gene is TRBJ1-4, the V gene TRBV19; D is ambiguous. This CDR3 comprises 15 residues. Trimming cost V 3 bases and J 7 bases, with 15 bases left between them. From germline, CDR1 is LNHDA and CDR2 SQIVND (reference sequence). This CDR3 reads CASSMYSGTGEKLFF. The CDR3 bases are TGTGCCAGTAGTATGTACAGTGGAACGGGTGAAAAACTGTTTTTT.

The DNA of the CDR3 is TGTGCCAGTACCCCCCCAGAGTGGAAGAATGAGCAGTTCTTC. It encodes CASTPPEWKNEQFF. This chain joins TRBV19 and TRBJ2-1, with no clear D. The CDR3 is 14 amino acids. V was clipped by 7 bases and J by 7 bases, with 17 bases between them. The germline gives CDR1 LNHDA, CDR2 SQIVND (reference sequence).

V gene TRBV4-1 combines with J gene TRBJ1-1; 7 bases are a match to TRBD1. Trimming took 3 bases from V and 6 from J; bases not matched to a gene: 13. This CDR3 comprises 16 residues. Germline V gives CDR1 MGHRA, CDR2 YSYEKL. The CDR3 DNA is TGCGCCAGCAGCCAGGGGGGGAGACAGGGAATAGCTGAAGCTTTCTTT. This encodes CASSQGGRQGIAEAFF.

The genes are TRBV19 and TRBJ1-2; D remains ambiguous. The CDR3 covers 12 residues. Between the trimmed V and J ends, which lost 3 bases and 8 bases, there was a span of 10 bases. Germline lookup yields CDR1 LNHDA and CDR2 SQIVND (reference sequence). Written as DNA, the CDR3 is TGTGCCAGTAGTATGTTGATGTCGGGCTACACCTTC. It translates to CASSMLMSGYTF. Full variable domain (missing parts from reference TRBV19 and TRBJ1-2): DGGITQSPKYLFRKEGQNVTLSCEQNLNHDAMYWYRQDPGQGLRLIYYSQIVNDFQKGDIAEGYSVSREKKESFPLTVTSAQKNPTAFYLCASSMLMSGYTFGSGTRLTVV.

This clone appeared a single time. The rearrangement joins TRBV24-1 to TRBJ2-1, with D maybe TRBD1 (6 bases). Trimming pared 4 bases from V and 4 bases from J, leaving 10 bases between. The CDR3 has 14 residues. Per germline, CDR1 KGHDR and CDR2 SFDVKD. The CDR3, as DNA: TGTGCCACCAGTGACAGGGACACTTACAATGAGCAGTTCTTC. As protein: CATSDRDTYNEQFF.

This chain uses TRBV4-1 with TRBJ2-3; 7 bases are a match to TRBD1. V lost 4 bases to trimming and J lost 0 bases; unmatched junction nucleotides: 7. The CDR3 is made up of 16 amino acids. Germline CDR1 and CDR2: MGHRA and YSYEKL. The CDR3 nucleotides are TGCGCCAGCAGCCCTCGACAGGGTTTGAGCACAGATACGCAGTATTTT. Translation: CASSPRQGLSTDTQYF.

The V call is TRBV10-3, the J call TRBJ1-5; D may be TRBD1 (5 bases). The V gene lost 4 bases and the J gene lost 9 bases, with 13 bases spanning the gap. The germline V gene encodes CDR1 ENHRY and CDR2 SYGVKD. The CDR3 length is 13 residues. The CDR3 protein is CAISGQTQGPQHF. The CDR3 DNA sequence: TGTGCCATCAGTGGTCAAACTCAGGGGCCCCAGCATTTT.

The rearrangement uses TRBV19 and TRBJ1-5; possible D gene TRBD1, 5 bases. The V end was cut by 6 bases, the J end by 0 bases, with 24 bases between. The germline gives CDR1 LNHDA, CDR2 SQIVND (reference sequence). This CDR3 is 19 amino acids long. The CDR3 is CASRAGSGASRYSNQPQHF. CDR3 in DNA: TGTGCCAGTAGAGCAGGGAGCGGGGCAAGCCGATATAGCAATCAGCCCCAGCATTTT.

V gene TRBV5-6 combines with J gene TRBJ1-2; no clear D. CDR1 and CDR2 from the germline V gene are SGHDT and YYEEEE. V was shortened by 1 base and J by 5 bases, with 9 bases between the two germline ends. The CDR3 totals 13 residues. The CDR3 sequence: CASSLPSTYGYTF. In DNA, the CDR3 is TGTGCCAGCAGCTTGCCCAGCACATATGGCTACACCTTC.

This clone was picked up one time. The V call is TRBV5-1, the J call TRBJ1-6; 9 nucleotides agree with TRBD1. Trimming took 4 bases from V and 9 from J; bases not matched to a gene: 8. CDR3 size: 15 residues. The germline gives CDR1 SGHRS, CDR2 YFSETQ. CDR3 sequence (DNA): TGCGCCAGCAGCATTGGACAGGGGAACCTTTCACCCCTCCACTTT. It translates to CASSIGQGNLSPLHF.

This sequence joins TRBV7-8 and TRBJ1-1; 8 bases agree with TRBD1. Germline-derived CDR1 and CDR2 are SGHVS and FQNEAQ. This CDR3 has 16 residues. J was trimmed by 1 base and V by 5 bases; bases with no gene match: 9. CDR3 in amino acids: CASSRGVGQGNTEAFF. For the CDR3, the DNA is TGTGCCAGCAGCCGAGGGGTCGGACAGGGGAACACTGAAGCTTTCTTT.